This T cell receptor (beta chain) was found in a study of cytomegalovirus exposure and HLA in healthy donors. General observations from the study: The authors later found HLA-associated TCR beta chains more clonally expanded than equally common others.

Comments on this clone: What it binds is not known.

Germline CDR1 SGHRS, CDR2 YFSETQ. The CDR3 length is 17 residues. V was pared by 4 bases and J by 0 bases, with 8 bases of the junction left unmatched. PCR used 60 Vbeta primers and 13 Jbeta primers. This table comes from immunoSEQ multiplex PCR, and its TCRdb copy is limited to in-frame clones, with some not included. Seen here are more than 85,000 clones, roughly 79% observed once, and the top ten hold more than 1.5%. The chain joins TRBV5-1 to TRBJ2-1; 9 bases line up with TRBD1. Material for sequencing was PBMCs. This TCR was sampled from a man aged 35-49 years in good health and CMV-seronegative. The DNA for the CDR3 is TGCGCCAGCAGCGTCAATCCGGGACAGGGCTCCTACAATGAGCAGTTCTTC. It codes for CASSVNPGQGSYNEQFF. Full variable domain (missing parts from reference TRBV5-1 and TRBJ2-1): KAGVTQTPRYLIKTRGQQVTLSCSPISGHRSVSWYQQTPGQGLQFLFEYFSETQRNKGNFPGRFSGRQFSNSRSEMNVSTLELGDSALYLCASSVNPGQGSYNEQFFGPGTRLTVL.